The 28 T cell receptor beta chains below come from one sample, sequenced in a study of blood T cells in healthy people across ages. The use of a sample-barcoded 5' primer and a J-beta primer mix characterized a second PCR of roughly 6 to 12 cycles. One entry per CDR3 protein results from TCRdb running MiXCR on the 5' RACE reads. Of fewer than 1.5 million distinct CDR3 sequences in the sample, approximately 38% are singletons; the top ten hold roughly 7.9%. What was sequenced was blood. Receptors originate from a woman between 18 and 30 years old in good health.

The chain combines TRBV27 with TRBJ2-7, with D possibly TRBD2 on 5 matching bases. The CDR3 is 12 amino acids. Trimming shortened V by 8 bases and J by 6 bases, and 14 bases separated the two germline ends. Germline CDR1 reads MNHEY; CDR2 reads SMNVEV (reference sequence). The CDR3 DNA reads TGTGCCAGCGGCGACTACACGGGCGAGCAGTACTTC. This gives the protein CASGDYTGEQYF.

The chain has TRBV20-1 and TRBJ1-5; D perhaps matches TRBD1 (5 bases). This CDR3 contains 15 residues. Germline V gives CDR1 DFQATT, CDR2 SNEGSKA (reference sequence). V dropped 2 bases and J dropped 3 bases, with 14 bases sitting between them. The CDR3 protein is CSARPRQIPNQPQHF. The CDR3 DNA follows: TGCAGTGCTAGACCGAGACAGATACCCAATCAGCCCCAGCATTTT.

The rearrangement uses TRBV9 and TRBJ1-3; D unclear. Trimming took 7 bases from V and 3 from J, leaving 26 bases between them. Germline V lookup: CDR1 SGDLS, CDR2 YYNGEE. CDR3 length equals 18 residues. The CDR3 coding sequence is TGTGCCAGCGGTCCCTGGGGAGAGTCCTCAGGCGGTGGAAACACCATATATTTT. Protein sequence: CASGPWGESSGGGNTIYF.

This clonotype was counted between two and nine times. The J gene is TRBJ2-4, the V gene TRBV10-1; maybe TRBD2 (5 bases). Germline V gene lookup returns CDR1 WNHNN and CDR2 SYGVQD (reference sequence). The CDR3 extends over 9 amino acids. V shed 6 bases and J shed 11 bases, with 5 bases lying between them. CDR3 sequence (DNA): TGCGCCAGCAGGGGAGTTCAGTACTTC. Amino acid sequence: CASRGVQYF.

J is TRBJ1-2 and V is TRBV3-1, with D perhaps matching TRBD1 (6 bases). CDR1 is LGHDT, CDR2 YNNKEL, per germline (reference sequence). The CDR3 is 14 residues long. Trimming pared 6 bases from V and 5 bases from J, leaving 16 bases between. This CDR3 is CASRGTRDRYGYTF. DNA of the CDR3: TGTGCCAGCAGAGGGACAAGGGATAGGTATGGCTACACCTTC.

This chain links TRBV20-1 with TRBJ1-5; TRBD1 aligns across 7 bases. The CDR3 loop spans 13 amino acids. The ends lost 4 bases at V and 6 bases at J; junction bases unmatched: 6. CDR1 is DFQATT, CDR2 SNEGSKA, per germline (reference sequence). Here the CDR3 DNA reads TGCAGTGCTACCTTACAGGGGTCTCAGCCCCAGCATTTT. It encodes CSATLQGSQPQHF.

Points on this clonotype: Mismatch with germline at one junction end may stem from a read error. This sequence joins TRBV9 and TRBJ2-5; 9 bases are shared with TRBD2. The CDR3 loop spans 16 amino acids. The germline gives CDR1 SGDLS, CDR2 YYNGEE. As DNA, the CDR3 is TGTGCCAGCAGCGTAGGGCTAGCGGGGATTCAAGAGACCCGGTACTTC. Its translation: CASSVGLAGIQETRYF.

This clonotype was picked up a small number of times. The chain employs TRBV25-1 and TRBJ2-3; TRBD2 agrees at 11 bases. CDR1 and CDR2 from the germline V gene are MGHDK and SYGVNS. This CDR3 has 16 amino acids. The V and J ends lost 5 bases and 3 bases, in that order; junction bases with no gene match: 7. The CDR3 DNA reads TGTGCCAGCAGTCCGGGACTAGCGGAGATGACAGATACGCAGTATTTT. Translated: CASSPGLAEMTDTQYF.

V gene TRBV6-1 combines with J gene TRBJ2-3; 10 nucleotides align to TRBD2. After removal of 3 bases from V and 4 bases from J, the junction contained 4 bases not matched to a gene. This CDR3 comprises 15 residues. Germline CDR1 reads MNHNS; CDR2 reads SASEGT. Here the CDR3 DNA reads TGTGCCAGCAGTGATCTAGCGGGAGCCCCAGATACGCAGTATTTT. This translates into CASSDLAGAPDTQYF.

This clonotype was observed a handful of times. The V call is TRBV10-2, the J call TRBJ2-1; 8 bases agree with TRBD2. V lost 6 bases, J lost 6 bases, and 13 bases stayed unmatched. CDR3 length: 16 amino acids. Per the germline V gene, CDR1 is WSHSY and CDR2 is SAAADI. CDR3 sequence: CASRASDSRGGNEQFF. CDR3 DNA: TGCGCCAGCAGAGCCTCGGACAGCCGGGGGGGCAATGAGCAGTTCTTC.

There are a few counts of this clonotype. The J gene is TRBJ1-5, the V gene TRBV4-1; no reliable D call. Trimming removed 0 bases at V and 0 bases at J, with 15 bases between. The CDR3 contains 18 residues. Germline loops: CDR1 MGHRA, CDR2 YSYEKL. The CDR3 sequence is CASSQDLLWLYSNQPQHF. The CDR3 bases are TGCGCCAGCAGCCAAGATTTGTTGTGGCTTTATAGCAATCAGCCCCAGCATTTT.

Details on this clonotype: The junction and the germline gene differ at one end; a read error may be behind it. V and J are TRBV20-1 and TRBJ1-2; D is unresolved. CDR3 length: 12 residues. In germline, CDR1 is DFQATT, CDR2 SNEGSKA (reference sequence). Here the CDR3 reads CGARVGNYGYTF. The CDR3 DNA reads as TGCGGTGCTAGAGTGGGGAACTATGGCTACACCTTC.

This chain links TRBV28 with TRBJ1-2; D is unclear. The germline gives CDR1 MDHEN, CDR2 SYDVKM. This CDR3 has 15 residues. Deletions cut 5 bases from V and 0 bases from J, with 13 bases between. The chain's CDR3 is CASSAARGSNYGYTF. For the CDR3, the DNA is TGTGCCAGCAGTGCCGCCCGGGGATCTAACTATGGCTACACCTTC.

V and J are TRBV7-2 and TRBJ2-2; TRBD2 matches at 12 bases. Germline CDR1 SGHTA, CDR2 FQGNSA. CDR3 length: 17 residues. V lost 4 bases to trimming and J lost 7 bases; unmatched junction nucleotides: 10. DNA for the CDR3: TGTGCCAGCAGCTGGCTCGGACTAGCGGGAAGTGGCGGGGAGCTGTTTTTT. Amino acid sequence: CASSWLGLAGSGGELFF.

The rearrangement uses TRBV30 and TRBJ2-3; the match to TRBD2 covers 9 bases. CDR3 length: 14 amino acids. The germline gives CDR1 GTSNPN, CDR2 SVGIG (reference sequence). The trim removed 5 bases at V and 3 bases at J, leaving 6 bases unmatched. The CDR3 spells CAWSRGLATDTQYF. The CDR3, as DNA: TGTGCCTGGTCAAGGGGACTAGCAACAGATACGCAGTATTTT.

This clonotype was seen only a few times. This sequence joins TRBV7-9 and TRBJ2-1, with TRBD1 identical over 8 bases. This CDR3 is 15 amino acids long. Germline V gene sequence: CDR1 SEHNR, CDR2 FQNEAQ (reference sequence). After removal of 5 bases from V and 5 bases from J, the junction contained 8 bases not matched to a gene. CDR3 sequence reads: CASSADRAYNNEQFF. Written as DNA, the CDR3 is TGTGCCAGCAGCGCGGACAGGGCCTATAACAATGAGCAGTTCTTC. Drawing the rest from reference TRBV7-9 and TRBJ2-1, the complete variable domain is DTGVSQNPRHKITKRGQNVTFRCDPISEHNRLYWYRQTLGQGPEFLTYFQNEAQLEKSRLLSDRFSAERPKGSFSTLEIQRTEQGDSAMYLCASSADRAYNNEQFFGPGTRLTVL.

The rearrangement uses TRBV6-2 or TRBV6-3 and TRBJ2-2, with 8 bases lining up with TRBD1. The CDR3 runs to 15 residues. CDR1 is MNHEY and CDR2 is SVGEGT in the germline V gene. J was trimmed by 6 bases and V by 6 bases; bases with no gene match: 9. The CDR3 here is CASRSRGPLAGELFF. The DNA for the CDR3 is TGTGCCAGCAGAAGCAGGGGGCCCTTAGCCGGGGAGCTGTTTTTT.

The chain employs TRBV7-2 and TRBJ2-1; no definite D call. Germline CDR1 and CDR2: SGHTA and FQGNSA. This CDR3 spans 17 amino acids. With 0 bases removed from V and 1 base from J, the gap between germline ends came to 13 bases. The DNA for the CDR3 is TGTGCCAGCAGCTTAGCGCTAAGCCCCACTTCCTACAATGAGCAGTTCTTC. Translating gives CASSLALSPTSYNEQFF.

The chain joins TRBV4-1 to TRBJ2-1, with TRBD2 matching 15 bases. Germline V CDR1 and CDR2: MGHRA, YSYEKL. Germline trimming cut 1 base from V and 4 bases from J; bases unmatched to any gene: 8. CDR3 length: 19 amino acids. The CDR3 nucleotides are TGCGCCAGCAGCCAAGGAAGCGGACTAGCGGGAGGGCCTTACAATGAGCAGTTCTTC. This gives the protein CASSQGSGLAGGPYNEQFF.

The CDR3 reads CASRDRVKNTQYF. CDR3 bases: TGTGCCTCCCGGGACAGGGTTAAAAACACTCAGTACTTC. The V and J genes are TRBV6-5 and TRBJ2-7, with 9 bases matching TRBD1. The V and J ends lost 11 bases and 10 bases, in that order; junction bases with no gene match: 15. CDR1 MNHEY and CDR2 SVGAGI come from the germline V gene. The CDR3 is made up of 13 amino acids.

This clonotype appeared a few times. The rearrangement joins TRBV6-6 to TRBJ2-7, with D perhaps TRBD1 (5 bases). Trimming cost V 7 bases and J 0 bases, with 13 bases left between them. The CDR3 spans 14 residues. The V gene's germline CDR1 is MNHNY and CDR2 SVGAGI (reference sequence). The CDR3: CASTQGQGSYEQYF. The CDR3, as DNA: TGTGCCAGCACCCAAGGGCAGGGCTCCTACGAGCAGTACTTC.

This clonotype was found a few times. The CDR3 DNA reads as TGTGCCAGCAGCCAAGAGGGGGGACAGGCCCGGTTAGGCTACACCTTC. Protein: CASSQEGGQARLGYTF. J is TRBJ1-2 and V is TRBV4-2; TRBD1 matches 8 bases. Germline V gene data show CDR1 as LGHNA and CDR2 as YNFKEQ. The CDR3 has 16 amino acids. The junction had 11 bases not matched to a gene; V was cut back by 0 bases and J by 8 bases.

V is TRBV3-1 and J is TRBJ2-7; D is unclear. Deletions cut 1 base from V and 8 bases from J, with 12 bases between. CDR3 length: 13 amino acids. Looked up from germline, CDR1 is LGHDT and CDR2 is YNNKEL (reference sequence). The CDR3 reads CASSQGHSRKQYF. The CDR3 DNA is TGTGCCAGCAGCCAAGGTCACAGCCGGAAGCAGTACTTC.

The genes are TRBV7-2 and TRBJ1-1; no reliable D call. CDR3 size: 14 residues. Germline V gene lookup returns CDR1 SGHTA and CDR2 FQGNSA. Trimming shortened V by 6 bases and J by 1 base, and 12 bases separated the two germline ends. The CDR3 bases are TGTGCCAGCAGATCACAGTTCCAGAACACTGAAGCTTTCTTT. This encodes CASRSQFQNTEAFF.

The V and J genes are TRBV24-1 and TRBJ1-5; D may be TRBD1 (6 bases). Germline V gene sequence: CDR1 KGHDR, CDR2 SFDVKD. The length of the CDR3 is 13 residues. V shed 3 bases and J shed 7 bases, with 9 bases lying between them. In nucleotides, the CDR3 is TGTGCCACCAGTGATCTGGGGGCCCAGCCCCAGCATTTT. It specifies CATSDLGAQPQHF.

This clonotype was counted between two and nine times. The chain has TRBV6-1 and TRBJ1-2, with 8 bases matching TRBD1. V was clipped by 7 bases and J by 4 bases; unmatched bases: 20. This CDR3 is built from 18 residues. Germline V gene sequence: CDR1 MNHNS, CDR2 SASEGT. CDR3 nucleotide sequence: TGTGCCAGCATCGGGACCACGCGGGCAGGGGGCCTACCCTATGGCTACACCTTC. The encoded protein is CASIGTTRAGGLPYGYTF.

This clonotype was recorded a few times. This sequence joins TRBV9 and TRBJ2-1; D is possibly TRBD1 or TRBD2 (5 bases each). Trimming took off 0 bases at V and 13 bases at J, with 11 bases between the two ends. The CDR3 runs to 12 residues. Germline V gene data show CDR1 as SGDLS and CDR2 as YYNGEE. CDR3 DNA sequence: TGTGCCAGCAGCGTAGACGGGACCTTCCAGTTCTTC. It translates to CASSVDGTFQFF.

This clonotype appeared a few times. This chain joins TRBV6-5 and TRBJ1-5; D may be TRBD1 (5 bases). The germline V gene has CDR1 MNHEY and CDR2 SVGAGI. CDR3 size: 14 residues. Trimming stripped 2 bases from V and 2 bases from J, with 7 bases between. CDR3: CASSYGAGNQPQHF. The CDR3 DNA reads TGTGCCAGCAGTTACGGGGCAGGCAATCAGCCCCAGCATTTT.